Following are 11 T cell receptor beta chains from one sample sequenced in a study of shared clonotypes between healthy human individuals. Assay: immunoSEQ multiplex PCR; the TCRdb copy retains only in-frame clones and omits some. This sample yields millions of clones, of which approximately 95% are seen a single time; about 1.1% belongs to the top ten. The naive CD8 population came from CD45RO-negative cells selected for CCR7, without terminally differentiated effector memory CD45RA+ cells. The sequenced sample was naive CD8+ T cells sorted from blood. The receptors derive from a man aged 18 to 29 in good health.

This chain uses TRBV27 with TRBJ2-3; 8 bases fit TRBD2. The V gene end was trimmed by 6 bases and the J gene end by 3 bases; junction bases not matched to a gene: 11. This CDR3 is built from 16 residues. CDR1 and CDR2 from the germline V gene are MNHEY and SMNVEV (reference sequence). CDR3: CASSPRTSLKTDTQYF. The CDR3 nucleotides read TGTGCCAGCAGCCCCAGGACTAGCTTAAAGACAGATACGCAGTATTTT.

The chain employs TRBV2 and TRBJ2-1; D gene uncertain. The germline gives CDR1 SNHLY, CDR2 FYNNEI. The length of the CDR3 is 12 residues. Trimming left V 6 bases short and J 9 bases short, with 12 bases between. The CDR3 DNA sequence: TGTGCCAGCAGATCACGGAAAATTGAGCAGTTCTTC. Its protein product is CASRSRKIEQFF.

This rearrangement joins TRBV7-6 to TRBJ2-7, with D hard to call. The germline gives CDR1 SGHVS, CDR2 FNYEAQ. V was shortened by 2 bases and J by 2 bases, with 7 bases between the two germline ends. The CDR3 runs 13 residues. Here the CDR3 reads CASSLNNAYEQYF. The CDR3 DNA reads TGTGCCAGCAGCTTAAACAATGCCTACGAGCAGTACTTC.

The chain carries TRBV2 and TRBJ1-1; D is ambiguous. With 6 bases removed from V and 1 base from J, the gap between germline ends came to 15 bases. Germline V lookup: CDR1 SNHLY, CDR2 FYNNEI. The CDR3 has 15 amino acids. The CDR3: CASRWVMTANTEAFF. The CDR3 DNA sequence: TGTGCCAGCAGGTGGGTCATGACGGCGAACACTGAAGCTTTCTTT.

V and J are TRBV29-1 and TRBJ1-1; 7 nucleotides agree with TRBD1. V lost 7 bases to trimming and J lost 7 bases; unmatched junction nucleotides: 6. The CDR3 sequence is 11 residues long. Germline lookup yields CDR1 SQVTM and CDR2 ANQGSEA. Here the CDR3 DNA reads TGCAGCGCACACCGGGACAGTGAAGCTTTCTTT. Translated, it gives CSAHRDSEAFF.

J is TRBJ2-7 and V is TRBV10-2, with 8 bases identical to TRBD2. Trimming at V came to 2 bases and at J to 1 base, leaving 4 bases not matched to a gene. Looked up from germline, CDR1 is WSHSY and CDR2 is SAAADI. There are 15 residues in the CDR3. The CDR3 reads CASSEESGGSYEQYF. The CDR3 region has the DNA TGCGCCAGCAGTGAGGAGAGCGGGGGATCCTACGAGCAGTACTTC.

CDR3 in amino acids: CASSERDPIPTNGYTF. DNA for the CDR3: TGTGCCAGCAGTGAAAGGGACCCCATTCCGACTAACGGCTACACCTTC. The V call is TRBV2, the J call TRBJ1-2, with D perhaps TRBD1 (5 bases). Germline-derived CDR1 and CDR2 are SNHLY and FYNNEI. The CDR3 sequence is 16 residues long. Trimming removed 2 bases at V and 8 bases at J, with 21 bases between.

A word on this clone: Other DNA sequences from this sample encode an identical CDR3 as well. The CDR3 nucleotides read TGTGCCAGCAGTTACTCGGGGGGGCCCGGGGAGCTGTTTTTT. Translating it yields CASSYSGGPGELFF. The chain recombines TRBV6-5 with TRBJ2-2, with D possibly TRBD2 on 7 matching bases. Germline V CDR1 and CDR2: MNHEY, SVGAGI. Between the trimmed V and J ends, which lost 0 bases and 6 bases, there was a span of 8 bases. The CDR3 runs to 14 residues.

In its sample, this clone was seen once. CDR3 in DNA: TGTGCCAGCAGCTTACCAGGGGGAAATCAGCCCCAGCATTTT. Residues: CASSLPGGNQPQHF. J is TRBJ1-5 and V is TRBV11-2; 7 bases match TRBD1. CDR3 length: 14 residues. V dropped 2 bases and J dropped 4; count of bases not matched to a gene: 2. The germline CDR1 and CDR2 sequences are SGHAT and FQNNGV.

The chain is built from TRBV10-1 and TRBJ1-1, with 9 bases that match TRBD1. The CDR3 covers 15 residues. With V trimmed by 0 bases and J by 5 bases, 4 bases remained unmatched. Germline V gives CDR1 WNHNN, CDR2 SYGVQD (reference sequence). The CDR3 bases are TGCGCCAGCAGTGAGTCCGGGACAGGGTGGACTGAAGCTTTCTTT. It yields the protein CASSESGTGWTEAFF.

The chain links TRBV7-9 to TRBJ1-2; D is unresolved. Trimming took 5 bases from V and 2 from J, leaving 15 bases between them. Looked up from germline, CDR1 is SEHNR and CDR2 is FQNEAQ (reference sequence). The CDR3 sequence is 15 residues long. For the CDR3, the DNA is TGTGCCAGCAGCGAAGGTCGTACCGGGAACTATGGCTACACCTTC. Protein: CASSEGRTGNYGYTF.